One sample yielded the 5 T cell receptor beta chains listed below, sequenced in a study of blood T cell repertoires in COVID-19. Measured with immunoSEQ multiplex PCR; TCRdb has only the in-frame clones, and not every one. The sample has approximately 400,000 clones, more than 75% seen once. The material sequenced was PBMCs or T cells enriched from blood (not recorded which). The source is a woman in her late teens or twenties who had recovered from COVID-19.

The chain carries TRBV27 and TRBJ2-7, with D tentatively TRBD1 (5 bases). Germline CDR1 is MNHEY and CDR2 is SMNVEV (reference sequence). The CDR3 spans 13 residues. Trimming stripped 4 bases from V and 5 bases from J, with 12 bases between. The CDR3 nucleotides read TGTGCCAGCAGTTCCAGGGAAAGAGACGAGCAGTACTTC. The encoded protein is CASSSRERDEQYF.

V and J are TRBV4-1 and TRBJ2-5; weak D call: TRBD2 (6 bases). Germline CDR1 MGHRA, CDR2 YSYEKL. This CDR3 is 13 amino acids long. The V and J ends lost 4 bases and 3 bases respectively, with 9 bases between them. CDR3 protein: CASSRTGEETQYF. The CDR3 coding sequence is TGCGCCAGCAGCCGCACGGGGGAAGAGACCCAGTACTTC.

The chain uses TRBV29-1 and TRBJ1-5; D not certain. Germline V gives CDR1 SQVTM, CDR2 ANQGSEA. V lost 0 bases, J lost 2 bases, and 2 bases lay in between. This CDR3 contains 12 residues. The CDR3 spells CSVEDGNQPQHF. CDR3 DNA sequence: TGCAGCGTTGAAGACGGCAATCAGCCCCAGCATTTT.

The chain has TRBV10-3 and TRBJ2-7, with TRBD1 as a possible D gene (6 bases). This CDR3 is built from 14 residues. In germline, CDR1 is ENHRY, CDR2 SYGVKD. V was clipped by 6 bases and J by 4 bases, with 16 bases between them. CDR3 coding DNA: TGTGCCATCAGCGAACAGGGACCTAGTTACGAGCAGTACTTC. Its protein product is CAISEQGPSYEQYF.

The chain carries TRBV11-2 and TRBJ2-5; D perhaps matches TRBD2 (6 bases). The V gene lost 0 bases and the J gene lost 0 bases, with 11 bases spanning the gap. The length of the CDR3 is 16 residues. Germline V lookup: CDR1 SGHAT, CDR2 FQNNGV. The CDR3 loop is CASSLDRWGDQETQYF. The CDR3 region has the DNA TGTGCCAGCAGCTTAGATCGTTGGGGGGACCAAGAGACCCAGTACTTC.